This T cell receptor beta chain emerged from a study of T cells in Graves' hyperthyroidism and ophthalmopathy. About the study: Peripheral blood sampling occurred at initial diagnosis, before any treatment.

V dropped 2 bases and J dropped 3; count of bases not matched to a gene: 15. The CDR3 contains 20 residues. RNA transcripts yielded amplified TCR beta CDR3 regions. The TCR CDR3 first-round RT-PCR relied on the HTBI primer set. From the multiplex PCR reads, TCRdb called clonotypes with MiXCR, one entry per CDR3 protein. Of more than 650,000 distinct CDR3 sequences listed, approximately 14% are singletons. This clonotype was counted at least ten times. This sequence was found in a woman aged 18-35 years with Graves' hyperthyroidism. The V call is TRBV12-3 or TRBV12-4, the J call TRBJ2-1; 11 bases are a match to TRBD2. The specimen was blood. The CDR3 region is CASSLTPGLAATKGYNEQFF. The CDR3 DNA follows: TGTGCCAGCAGTTTAACCCCGGGACTAGCGGCCACAAAGGGCTACAATGAGCAGTTCTTC.